These 24 T cell receptor beta chains originate from one sample sequenced in a study of blood T cell repertoires in COVID-19. Clones were read by immunoSEQ multiplex PCR, and TCRdb kept only the in-frame ones, dropping some. The table includes under 200,000 clones, around 80% detected once. Sequencing was performed on peripheral blood. All receptors come from a woman in her sixties with COVID-19, enrolled during active disease.

The V call is TRBV24-1, the J call TRBJ2-3; D unresolved. CDR3 length equals 14 residues. In germline, CDR1 is KGHDR, CDR2 SFDVKD. V lost 4 bases and J 4 bases, leaving 11 bases between the germline ends. The CDR3 loop is CATSESPRSDTQYF. In nucleotides, the CDR3 is TGTGCCACCAGTGAAAGCCCCCGTTCAGATACGCAGTATTTT.

The chain carries TRBV3-1 (or the pseudogene TRBV3-2) and TRBJ1-2; D is perhaps TRBD1 (6 bases). The germline gives CDR1 LGHDT, CDR2 YNNKEL (reference sequence). CDR3 size: 16 residues. V lost 4 bases to trimming and J lost 5 bases, with 20 bases between them. CDR3 amino acids: CASSPQQGLQGYGYTF. The CDR3 region has the DNA TGTGCCAGCAGCCCGCAACAGGGATTGCAGGGGTATGGCTACACCTTC.

V gene TRBV28 combines with J gene TRBJ1-4; D perhaps matches TRBD1 (5 bases). This CDR3 contains 17 residues. The V end was cut by 6 bases, the J end by 8 bases, with 25 bases between. Germline V gives CDR1 MDHEN, CDR2 SYDVKM. The CDR3: CASSTPSGAGLAEKLFF. CDR3 nucleotide sequence: TGTGCCAGCAGCACCCCATCTGGGGCAGGGCTGGCCGAAAAACTGTTTTTT.

The chain recombines TRBV3-1 (or the pseudogene TRBV3-2) with TRBJ2-1, with 7 positions matching TRBD2. This CDR3 spans 13 amino acids. The V segment lost 6 bases and the J segment 3 bases; nucleotides outside the gene matches: 2. Germline CDR1 is LGHDT and CDR2 is YNNKEL (reference sequence). The CDR3 nucleotides are TGTGCCAGCAGGGTAGCGGGCTACAATGAGCAGTTCTTC. Translation: CASRVAGYNEQFF.

V gene TRBV7-6 combines with J gene TRBJ2-1, with D tentatively TRBD2 (5 bases). The CDR3 loop spans 14 amino acids. Trimming left V 2 bases short and J 5 bases short, with 10 bases between. From germline, CDR1 is SGHVS and CDR2 FNYEAQ. CDR3: CASSLRTSNNEQFF. The CDR3 DNA sequence: TGTGCCAGCAGCTTACGGACTTCCAACAATGAGCAGTTCTTC.

V is TRBV30 and J is TRBJ2-1; TRBD2 agrees at 8 bases. The CDR3 consists of 15 residues. Germline CDR1 is GTSNPN and CDR2 is SVGIG (reference sequence). V dropped 3 bases and J dropped 2; count of bases not matched to a gene: 6. CDR3 coding DNA: TGTGCCTGGAGGGGAGCGGGAGAGGCCTACAATGAGCAGTTCTTC. Its protein is CAWRGAGEAYNEQFF.

This clone was counted between two and nine times. CDR3 sequence: CSVGEAGGNQPQHF. CDR3 nucleotide sequence: TGCAGCGTTGGGGAGGCGGGAGGCAATCAGCCCCAGCATTTT. V usage is TRBV29-1 and J usage is TRBJ1-5; D not resolved. Deletions cut 4 bases from V and 2 bases from J, with 12 bases between. CDR3 length: 14 residues. The germline CDR1 and CDR2 sequences are SQVTM and ANQGSEA.

The chain has TRBV27 and TRBJ1-1; D is unresolved. This CDR3 has 13 residues. CDR1 and CDR2 (germline): MNHEY, SMNVEV (reference sequence). V was trimmed by 2 bases and J by 1 base, leaving 5 bases between them. The CDR3 loop reads CASSLEGNTEAFF. The CDR3 region has the DNA TGTGCCAGCAGTTTAGAGGGGAACACTGAAGCTTTCTTT.

The chain couples TRBV18 to TRBJ1-3; TRBD1 aligns across 8 bases. Germline CDR1 KGHSH, CDR2 LQKENI. The CDR3 is made up of 14 amino acids. The junction had 2 bases not matched to a gene; V was cut back by 5 bases and J by 2 bases. CDR3 sequence reads: CASSKDRAGNTIYF. The CDR3 nucleotides read TGTGCCAGCTCAAAGGACAGGGCTGGAAACACCATATATTTT.

V and J are TRBV5-1 and TRBJ2-5, with D uncertain. Between the trimmed V and J ends, which lost 4 bases and 0 bases, there was a span of 4 bases. In germline, CDR1 is SGHRS, CDR2 YFSETQ. The CDR3 sequence is 12 residues long. The CDR3, as DNA: TGCGCCAGCAGCCAGAACCAAGAGACCCAGTACTTC. This translates into CASSQNQETQYF. Looking up the rest from reference TRBV5-1 and TRBJ2-5 gives the full variable domain: KAGVTQTPRYLIKTRGQQVTLSCSPISGHRSVSWYQQTPGQGLQFLFEYFSETQRNKGNFPGRFSGRQFSNSRSEMNVSTLELGDSALYLCASSQNQETQYFGPGTRLLVL.

The V call is TRBV3-1 (or the pseudogene TRBV3-2), the J call TRBJ2-5; possibly TRBD1 for D (6 bases). The CDR3 length is 15 residues. Germline V gives CDR1 LGHDT, CDR2 YNNKEL (reference sequence). V gave up 7 bases and J gave up 4 bases, with 19 bases separating them. The CDR3 nucleotides are TGTGCCAGCACCCACCGCGCTTTAGGGGGAGAGACCCAGTACTTC. It specifies CASTHRALGGETQYF.

V is TRBV6-2 or TRBV6-3 and J is TRBJ2-2; maybe TRBD1 (6 bases). The germline V gene has CDR1 MNHEY and CDR2 SVGEGT. The CDR3 has 16 amino acids. Deletions cut 6 bases from V and 0 bases from J, with 14 bases between. The CDR3 coding sequence is TGTGCCAGCAGCCAACCGGGACAATCGAACACCGGGGAGCTGTTTTTT. This translates into CASSQPGQSNTGELFF.

The DNA for the CDR3 is TGTGCCAGCAGCGTTCGGCAGGGGGAAGGGGAAGCTTTCTTT. Its translation is CASSVRQGEGEAFF. The chain employs TRBV9 and TRBJ1-1; 7 nucleotides match TRBD1. The CDR3 runs 14 residues. The V gene's germline CDR1 is SGDLS and CDR2 YYNGEE. Losses at the gene ends were 2 bases for V and 8 bases for J; bases not matched to a gene: 9.

The V and J genes are TRBV28 and TRBJ2-7; weak D call: TRBD1 (6 bases). V was pared by 5 bases and J by 6 bases, with 14 bases between. Germline values: CDR1 MDHEN, CDR2 SYDVKM. The length of the CDR3 is 13 residues. This CDR3 reads CASSQTGVGEQYF. CDR3 DNA sequence: TGTGCCAGCAGTCAGACAGGAGTTGGCGAGCAGTACTTC.

The CDR3 sequence: CASSLGTSGRAQRRNEQYF. Written as DNA, the CDR3 is TGTGCCAGCAGCTTAGGGACTAGCGGGAGGGCCCAAAGAAGAAACGAGCAGTACTTC. This chain connects TRBV7-8 to TRBJ2-7; 15 nucleotides match TRBD2. CDR1 SGHVS and CDR2 FQNEAQ come from the germline V gene. This CDR3 has 19 residues. With V trimmed by 1 base and J by 5 bases, 12 bases remained unmatched.

V is TRBV28 and J is TRBJ2-3; 9 bases line up with TRBD2. The V gene end was trimmed by 3 bases and the J gene end by 3 bases; junction bases not matched to a gene: 7. The CDR3 consists of 16 residues. Germline V gene data show CDR1 as MDHEN and CDR2 as SYDVKM. The CDR3, as DNA: TGTGCCAGCAGTTTGAGGGCGGGAGGGCCAACAGATACGCAGTATTTT. Protein: CASSLRAGGPTDTQYF.

The rearrangement links TRBV19 to TRBJ1-3; TRBD1 might be the D (6 bases). This CDR3 has 16 amino acids. The germline CDR1 and CDR2 sequences are LNHDA and SQIVND (reference sequence). V lost 3 bases and J 2 bases, leaving 14 bases between the germline ends. DNA of the CDR3: TGTGCCAGTAGTATCGTCACAGGGCACACTGGAAACACCATATATTTT. Its translation: CASSIVTGHTGNTIYF.

The chain links TRBV27 to TRBJ1-4; a possible D gene is TRBD1 (6 bases). The CDR3 runs to 15 residues. Germline assignment: CDR1 MNHEY and CDR2 SMNVEV (reference sequence). The V end was cut by 5 bases, the J end by 8 bases, with 18 bases between. This CDR3 reads CASSPDRGGVEKLFF. The DNA for the CDR3 is TGTGCCAGCAGTCCGGACAGAGGGGGAGTCGAAAAACTGTTTTTT. Full variable domain (missing parts from reference TRBV27 and TRBJ1-4): EAQVTQNPRYLITVTGKKLTVTCSQNMNHEYMSWYRQDPGLGLRQIYYSMNVEVTDKGDVPEGYKVSRKEKRNFPLILESPSPNQTSLYFCASSPDRGGVEKLFFGSGTQLSVL.

V and J are TRBV6-6 and TRBJ2-5; D may be TRBD2 (5 bases). CDR3 length equals 14 residues. The V end lost 6 bases, the J end lost 1 base, and 12 bases lay between the germline ends. Per germline, CDR1 MNHNY and CDR2 SVGAGI (reference sequence). In DNA form, the CDR3 reads TGTGCCAGCAGGCGGACGGGGTTCCAAGAGACCCAGTACTTC. It is translated as CASRRTGFQETQYF.

The CDR3 loop is CASSVDPLPRVQGEQYF. The DNA for the CDR3 is TGTGCCAGCAGCGTAGACCCTCTTCCCAGGGTTCAGGGAGAGCAGTACTTC. This rearrangement joins TRBV9 to TRBJ2-7; possibly TRBD1 for D (5 bases). There are 17 residues in the CDR3. Germline values: CDR1 SGDLS, CDR2 YYNGEE. V gave up 0 bases and J gave up 7 bases, with 23 bases separating them.

V gene TRBV6-7 combines with J gene TRBJ2-2; tentatively, D is TRBD1 (5 bases). TRBV6-7 is sorted into the ORF group, with uncertain function. CDR3 length: 14 residues. The CDR3 nucleotides are TGTGCTATCTGGTGGGGCCCGTGGACCGGGGAGCTGTTTTTT. Encoded protein: CAIWWGPWTGELFF.

This clone showed up just once. J is TRBJ2-1 and V is TRBV6-5; D gene uncertain. CDR1 is MNHEY, CDR2 SVGAGI, per germline. There are 12 residues in the CDR3. Trimming left V 10 bases short and J 3 bases short, with 10 bases between. The CDR3 nucleotides are TGTGCCACCCTTCATAGCTACAATGAGCAGTTCTTC. Residues: CATLHSYNEQFF.

This chain joins TRBV10-2 and TRBJ1-4, with TRBD1 matching 7 bases. The length of the CDR3 is 14 residues. The V gene end was trimmed by 4 bases and the J gene end by 8 bases; junction bases not matched to a gene: 7. CDR1 and CDR2 (germline): WSHSY, SAAADI. This chain's CDR3 is CASSADRAREKLFF. The CDR3 coding sequence is TGCGCCAGCAGTGCAGACAGGGCGCGGGAAAAACTGTTTTTT.

J is TRBJ2-6 and V is TRBV4-2; 9 bases align to TRBD1. Germline assignment: CDR1 LGHNA and CDR2 YNFKEQ. The length of the CDR3 is 20 residues. The V gene end was trimmed by 2 bases and the J gene end by 0 bases; junction bases not matched to a gene: 11. The CDR3 spells CASSQWIPGQGVSGANVLTF. The CDR3 nucleotides read TGTGCCAGCAGCCAATGGATTCCGGGACAGGGAGTCTCTGGGGCCAACGTCCTGACTTTC.